This T cell receptor (beta chain) originates from a study of early T cells in non-severe SARS-CoV-2 infection. Germline V gives CDR1 LGHDT, CDR2 YNNKEL (reference sequence). The CDR3 consists of 13 residues. Between the trimmed V and J ends, which lost 0 bases and 2 bases, there was a span of 5 bases. This clonotype was counted a few times. In the library, individual cDNA molecules carried attached unique molecular identifiers. From the 5' RACE reads, TCRdb called clonotypes with MiXCR, one entry per CDR3 protein. Of over 60,000 distinct CDR3 sequences listed, approximately 9.5% are singletons. The gene calls are TRBV3-1 and TRBJ2-7; unclear D gene. This receptor was obtained from an adult who was a healthcare worker with PCR-confirmed SARS-CoV-2 infection or an uninfected control (not recorded which). The specimen sequenced was whole blood. This CDR3 reads CASSQERTYEQYF. CDR3 DNA sequence: TGTGCCAGCAGCCAAGAAAGGACCTACGAGCAGTACTTC.